This T cell receptor beta chain was obtained from a study of T cell repertoires in cytomegalovirus infection. This clonotype came up many times. TCRdb reanalysed the reads using MiXCR and keeps one entry per CDR3 protein. The data show nearly 650,000 distinct CDR3 sequences, about 24% seen once. Sequenced: CD8+ T cells from PBMCs. The sequence derives from a human donor in good health (CMV status not recorded). Some clones in this sample may be carry-over from other donors' samples.

CDR3 in amino acids: CASRAGGSNTEAFF. CDR3 sequence (DNA): TGTGCCAGCAGAGCGGGGGGGTCGAACACTGAAGCTTTCTTT. The rearrangement uses TRBV11-1 and TRBJ1-1; the D gene is possibly TRBD1 (5 bases). The V gene lost 6 bases and the J gene lost 1 base, with 12 bases spanning the gap. The germline gives CDR1 SGHAT, CDR2 FQDESV (reference sequence). The CDR3 runs to 14 residues.